This is a list of T cell receptor beta chains from one sample in a study of blood T cell repertoires in COVID-19. Sequencing was performed with immunoSEQ multiplex PCR; in TCRdb, only in-frame clones are kept and a portion is missing. The repertoire holds about 480,000 clones, around 90% seen once, with under 8.5% in the top ten. Sequences were obtained from peripheral blood. All receptors derive from a woman in her forties or fifties with COVID-19, enrolled during active disease. Both conserved end residues are part of each CDR3. Each record gives: D gene, clone size, V gene, J gene, CDR3 protein, CDR3 DNA. The D gene is left open where the match is weak. Clone size is given for some rows only: seen once, a few or many times, or a class if the clone is expanded.

>NA|once|TRBV28|TRBJ2-1
CASSFPAWEHEQFF
TGTGCCAGCAGTTTCCCCGCGTGGGAGCATGAGCAGTTCTTC
>TRBD1|NA|TRBV5-1|TRBJ1-1
CASSSTDRANTEAFF
TGCGCCAGCAGCTCTACCGACAGGGCGAACACTGAAGCTTTCTTT
>NA|NA|TRBV12-5|TRBJ1-2
CASGGQQDMTADLYGYTF
TGTGCTAGTGGTGGTCAGCAGGACATGACGGCAGACTTATATGGCTACACCTTC
>TRBD1|NA|TRBV11-3|TRBJ2-7
CASSFSGRGEQYF
TGTGCCAGCAGCTTCAGCGGCAGGGGGGAGCAGTACTTC
>NA|NA|TRBV18|TRBJ1-6
CASSPSGQRGSPLHF
TGTGCCAGCTCACCATCGGGCCAAAGGGGTTCACCCCTCCACTTT
>TRBD1|NA|TRBV28|TRBJ1-1
CASSDRDRGQNTEAFF
TGTGCCAGCAGCGACCGGGACAGGGGGCAAAACACTGAAGCTTTCTTT
>TRBD1|NA|TRBV18|TRBJ1-4
CASSPPGTASTRRYEKLFF
TGTGCCAGCTCACCACCTGGGACAGCCTCCACGAGGAGGTATGAAAAACTGTTTTTT
>NA|NA|TRBV30|TRBJ1-1
CAWSSPDKTEAFF
TGTGCCTGGAGTTCTCCGGACAAAACTGAAGCTTTCTTT
>TRBD2|NA|TRBV5-1|TRBJ2-1
CASSSLAGGDNEQFF
TGCGCCAGCAGCTCACTAGCGGGGGGGGACAATGAGCAGTTCTTC
>NA|NA|TRBV19|TRBJ1-2
CASNSKGRTAKLQDGYTF
TGTGCCAGTAACTCCAAGGGTCGGACAGCGAAGTTGCAGGATGGCTACACCTTC
>TRBD2|NA|TRBV2|TRBJ2-7
CASSEAGTAGGYEQYF
TGTGCCAGCAGTGAAGCTGGGACAGCGGGGGGCTACGAGCAGTACTTC
>NA|once|TRBV27|TRBJ1-1
CASSFRSTANTEAFF
TGTGCCAGCAGTTTCCGGTCGACTGCGAACACTGAAGCTTTCTTT
>NA|NA|TRBV11-2|TRBJ1-1
CASSREGQLRGAFF
TGTGCCAGCAGCCGAGAAGGACAGCTCAGGGGAGCTTTCTTT
>NA|NA|TRBV13|TRBJ1-2
CASSSQGNYGYTF
TGTGCCAGCAGCTCACAGGGTAACTATGGCTACACCTTC
>TRBD1|once|TRBV6-1|TRBJ1-2
CASSERGQGVGYYGYTF
TGTGCCAGCAGTGAGAGGGGACAGGGGGTGGGGTACTATGGCTACACCTTC